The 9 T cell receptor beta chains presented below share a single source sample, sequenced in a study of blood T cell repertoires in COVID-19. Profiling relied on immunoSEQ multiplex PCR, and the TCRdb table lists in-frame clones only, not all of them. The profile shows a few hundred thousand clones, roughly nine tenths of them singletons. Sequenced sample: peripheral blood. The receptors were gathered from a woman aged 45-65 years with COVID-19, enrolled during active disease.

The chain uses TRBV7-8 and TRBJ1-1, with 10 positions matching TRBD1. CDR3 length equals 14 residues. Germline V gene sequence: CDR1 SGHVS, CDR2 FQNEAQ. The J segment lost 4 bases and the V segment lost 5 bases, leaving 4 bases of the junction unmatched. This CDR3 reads CASSKGQGVTEAFF. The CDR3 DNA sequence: TGTGCCAGCAGCAAAGGACAGGGGGTCACTGAAGCTTTCTTT.

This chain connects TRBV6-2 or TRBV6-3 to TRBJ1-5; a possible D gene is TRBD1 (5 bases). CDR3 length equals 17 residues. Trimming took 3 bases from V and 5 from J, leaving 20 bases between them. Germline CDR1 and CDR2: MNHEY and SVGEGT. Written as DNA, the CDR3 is TGTGCCAGCAGTTATTATTCAGGCTACGGGGGGGATCAGCCCCAGCATTTT. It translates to CASSYYSGYGGDQPQHF.

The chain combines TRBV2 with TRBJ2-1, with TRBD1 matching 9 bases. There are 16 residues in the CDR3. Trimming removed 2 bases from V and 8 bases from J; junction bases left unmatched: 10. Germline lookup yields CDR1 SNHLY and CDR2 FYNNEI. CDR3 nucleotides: TGTGCCAGCAGTGAACCGGGACAGGGAAATTTTGATGAGCAGTTCTTC. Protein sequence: CASSEPGQGNFDEQFF. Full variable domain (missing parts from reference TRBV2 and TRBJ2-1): EPEVTQTPSHQVTQMGQEVILRCVPISNHLYFYWYRQILGQKVEFLVSFYNNEISEKSEIFDDQFSVERPDGSNFTLKIRSTKLEDSAMYFCASSEPGQGNFDEQFFGPGTRLTVL.

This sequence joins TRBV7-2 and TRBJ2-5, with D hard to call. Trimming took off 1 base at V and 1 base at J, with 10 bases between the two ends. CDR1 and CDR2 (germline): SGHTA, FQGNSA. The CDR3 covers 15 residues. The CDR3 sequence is CASSLGTDIQETQYF. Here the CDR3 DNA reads TGTGCCAGCAGCTTAGGTACAGACATCCAAGAGACCCAGTACTTC.

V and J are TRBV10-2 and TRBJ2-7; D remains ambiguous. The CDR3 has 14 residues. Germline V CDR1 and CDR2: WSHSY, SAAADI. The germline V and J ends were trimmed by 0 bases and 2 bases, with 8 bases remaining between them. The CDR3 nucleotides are TGCGCCAGCAGTGAGTCTCCGCGGACCTACGAGCAGTACTTC. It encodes CASSESPRTYEQYF.

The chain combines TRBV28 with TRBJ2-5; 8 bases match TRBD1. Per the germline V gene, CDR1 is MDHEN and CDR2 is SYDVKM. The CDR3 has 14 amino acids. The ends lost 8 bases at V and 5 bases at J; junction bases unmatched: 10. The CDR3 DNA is TGTGCCAGCGTTCCAGGGGGCGCATCGGAGACCCAGTACTTC. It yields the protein CASVPGGASETQYF.

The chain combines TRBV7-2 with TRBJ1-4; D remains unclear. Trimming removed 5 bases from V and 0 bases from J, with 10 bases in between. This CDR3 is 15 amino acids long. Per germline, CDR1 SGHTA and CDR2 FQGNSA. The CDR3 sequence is CASSPGLPTNEKLFF. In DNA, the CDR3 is TGTGCCAGCAGCCCAGGACTGCCAACTAATGAAAAACTGTTTTTT.

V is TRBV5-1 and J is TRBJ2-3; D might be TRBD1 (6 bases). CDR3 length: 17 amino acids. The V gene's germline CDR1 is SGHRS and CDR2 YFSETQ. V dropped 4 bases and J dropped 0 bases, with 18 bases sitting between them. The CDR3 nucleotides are TGCGCCAGCAGCCCCCGAGGGACACACTTTAGCACAGATACGCAGTATTTT. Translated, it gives CASSPRGTHFSTDTQYF.

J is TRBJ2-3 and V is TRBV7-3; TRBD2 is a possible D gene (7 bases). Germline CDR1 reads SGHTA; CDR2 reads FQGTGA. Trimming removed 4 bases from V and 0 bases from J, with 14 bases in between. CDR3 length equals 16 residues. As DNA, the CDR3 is TGTGCCAGCAGCTCCGTTGGGGGGGCTAGCACAGATACGCAGTATTTT. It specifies CASSSVGGASTDTQYF. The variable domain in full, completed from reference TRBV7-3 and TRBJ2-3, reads GAGVSQTPSNKVTEKGKYVELRCDPISGHTALYWYRQSLGQGPEFLIYFQGTGAADDSGLPNDRFFAVRPEGSVSTLKIQRTERGDSAVYLCASSSVGGASTDTQYFGPGTRLTVL.